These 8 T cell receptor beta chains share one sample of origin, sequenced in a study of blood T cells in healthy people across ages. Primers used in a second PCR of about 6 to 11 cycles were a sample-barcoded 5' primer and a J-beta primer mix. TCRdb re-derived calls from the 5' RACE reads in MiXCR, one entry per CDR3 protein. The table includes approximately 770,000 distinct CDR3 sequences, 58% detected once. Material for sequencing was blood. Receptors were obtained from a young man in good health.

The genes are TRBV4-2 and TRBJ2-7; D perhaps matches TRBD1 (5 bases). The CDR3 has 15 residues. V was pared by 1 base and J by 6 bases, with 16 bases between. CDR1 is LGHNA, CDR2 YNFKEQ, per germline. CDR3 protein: CASSQGRVGQVEQYF. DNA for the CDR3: TGTGCCAGCAGCCAAGGTAGGGTTGGACAAGTCGAGCAGTACTTC.

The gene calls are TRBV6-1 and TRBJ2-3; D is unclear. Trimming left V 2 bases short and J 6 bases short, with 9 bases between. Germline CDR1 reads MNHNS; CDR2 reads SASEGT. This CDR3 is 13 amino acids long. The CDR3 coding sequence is TGTGCCAGCAGTGAATCATCTCCGGATACGCAGTATTTT. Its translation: CASSESSPDTQYF.

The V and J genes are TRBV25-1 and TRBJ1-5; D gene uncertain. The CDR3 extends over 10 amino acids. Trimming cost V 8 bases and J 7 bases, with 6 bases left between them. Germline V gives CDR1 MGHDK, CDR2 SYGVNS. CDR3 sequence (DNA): TGTGCCAGCCCTAGGCAGCCCCAGCATTTT. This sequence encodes CASPRQPQHF.

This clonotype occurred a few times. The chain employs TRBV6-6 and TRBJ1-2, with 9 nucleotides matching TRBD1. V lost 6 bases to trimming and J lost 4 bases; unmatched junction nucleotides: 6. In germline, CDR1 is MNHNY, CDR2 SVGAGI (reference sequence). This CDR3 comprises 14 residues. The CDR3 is CASRQDRGTYGYTF. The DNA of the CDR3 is TGTGCCAGCAGACAGGACAGGGGAACCTATGGCTACACCTTC.

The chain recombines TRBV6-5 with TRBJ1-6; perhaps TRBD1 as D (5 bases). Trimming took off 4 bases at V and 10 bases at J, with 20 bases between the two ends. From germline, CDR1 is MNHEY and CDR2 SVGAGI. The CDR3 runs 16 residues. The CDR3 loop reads CASSLLPGPAGSPLHF. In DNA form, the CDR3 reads TGTGCCAGCAGTTTGCTACCGGGTCCCGCAGGGTCACCCCTCCACTTT.

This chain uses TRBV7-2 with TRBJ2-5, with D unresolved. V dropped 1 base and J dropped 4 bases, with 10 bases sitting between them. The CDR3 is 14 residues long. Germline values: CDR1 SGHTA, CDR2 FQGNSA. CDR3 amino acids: CASSLEANRETQYF. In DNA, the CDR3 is TGTGCCAGCAGCTTAGAGGCCAATCGAGAGACCCAGTACTTC. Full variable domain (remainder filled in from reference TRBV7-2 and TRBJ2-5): GAGVSQSPSNKVTEKGKDVELRCDPISGHTALYWYRQSLGQGLEFLIYFQGNSAPDKSGLPSDRFSAERTGGSVSTLTIQRTQQEDSAVYLCASSLEANRETQYFGPGTRLLVL.

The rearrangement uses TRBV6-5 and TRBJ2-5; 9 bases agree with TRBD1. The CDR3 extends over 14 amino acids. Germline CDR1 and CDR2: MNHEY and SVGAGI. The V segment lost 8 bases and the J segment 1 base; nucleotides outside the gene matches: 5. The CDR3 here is CASQRQGGQETQYF. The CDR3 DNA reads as TGTGCCAGCCAGAGACAGGGGGGCCAAGAGACCCAGTACTTC.

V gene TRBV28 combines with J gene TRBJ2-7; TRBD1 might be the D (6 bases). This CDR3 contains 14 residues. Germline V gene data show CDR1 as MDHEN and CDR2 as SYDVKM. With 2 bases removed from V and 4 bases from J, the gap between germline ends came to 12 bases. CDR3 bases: TGTGCCAGCAGTTTAGGGGGCGTTGGGTACGAGCAGTACTTC. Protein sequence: CASSLGGVGYEQYF.